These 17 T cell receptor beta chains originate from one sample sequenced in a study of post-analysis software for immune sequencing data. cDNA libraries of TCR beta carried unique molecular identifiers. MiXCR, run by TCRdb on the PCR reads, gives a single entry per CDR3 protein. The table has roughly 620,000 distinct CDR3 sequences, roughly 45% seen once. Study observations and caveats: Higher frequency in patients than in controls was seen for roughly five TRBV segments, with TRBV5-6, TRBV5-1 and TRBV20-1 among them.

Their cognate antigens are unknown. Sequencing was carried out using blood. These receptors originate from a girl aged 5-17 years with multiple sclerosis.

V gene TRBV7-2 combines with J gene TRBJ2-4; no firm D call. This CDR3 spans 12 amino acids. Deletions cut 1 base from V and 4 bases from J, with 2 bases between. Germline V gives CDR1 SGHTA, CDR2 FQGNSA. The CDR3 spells CASSLVKNIQYF. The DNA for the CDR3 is TGTGCCAGCAGCTTAGTTAAAAACATTCAGTACTTC.

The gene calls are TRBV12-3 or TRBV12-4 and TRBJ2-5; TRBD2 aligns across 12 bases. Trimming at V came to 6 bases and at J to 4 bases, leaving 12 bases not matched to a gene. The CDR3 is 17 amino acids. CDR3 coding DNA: TGTGCCAGCAGCTTTAGACTAGCGGGGGTGAAGGCAGAGACCCAGTACTTC. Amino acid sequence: CASSFRLAGVKAETQYF.

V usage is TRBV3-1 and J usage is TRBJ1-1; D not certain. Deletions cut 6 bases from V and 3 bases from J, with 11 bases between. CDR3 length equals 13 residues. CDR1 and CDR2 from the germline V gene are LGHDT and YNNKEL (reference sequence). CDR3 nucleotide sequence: TGTGCCAGCAGTTTCGTCGGGGACACTGAAGCTTTCTTT. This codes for CASSFVGDTEAFF.

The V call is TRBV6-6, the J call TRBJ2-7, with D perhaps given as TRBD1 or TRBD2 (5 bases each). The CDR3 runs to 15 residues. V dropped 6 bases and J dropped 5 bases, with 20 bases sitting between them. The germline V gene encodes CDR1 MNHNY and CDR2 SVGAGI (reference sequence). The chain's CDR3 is CASRDLTGVIHEQYF. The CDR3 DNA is TGTGCCAGCAGGGACTTAACAGGCGTTATACACGAGCAGTACTTC.

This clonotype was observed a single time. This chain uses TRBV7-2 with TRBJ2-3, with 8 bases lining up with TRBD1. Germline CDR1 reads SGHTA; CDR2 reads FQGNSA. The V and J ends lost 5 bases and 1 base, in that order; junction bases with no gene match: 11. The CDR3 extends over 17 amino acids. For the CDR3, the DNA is TGTGCCAGCAGCCAAGGGATAGGCAGGGGGCGCACAGATACGCAGTATTTT. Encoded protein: CASSQGIGRGRTDTQYF.

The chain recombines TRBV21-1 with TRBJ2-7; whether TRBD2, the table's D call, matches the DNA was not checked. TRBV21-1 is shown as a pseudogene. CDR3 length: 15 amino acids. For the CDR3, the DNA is TGTGCCAGCAGCAAAGCAGCGGGAGTGTCCTACGAGCAGTACTTC. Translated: CASSKAAGVSYEQYF.

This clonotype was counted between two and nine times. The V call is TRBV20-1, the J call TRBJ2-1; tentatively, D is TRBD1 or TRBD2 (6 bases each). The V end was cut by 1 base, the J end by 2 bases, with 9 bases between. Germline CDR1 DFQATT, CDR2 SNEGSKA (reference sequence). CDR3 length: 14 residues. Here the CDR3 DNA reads TGCAGTGCTAGAGTCGGGGGCCCCTACAATGAGCAGTTCTTC. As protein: CSARVGGPYNEQFF.

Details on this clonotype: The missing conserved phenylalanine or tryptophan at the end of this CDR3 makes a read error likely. The CDR3 region is CASSQPNFEAFC. The DNA of the CDR3 is TGCGCCAGCAGCCAACCTAACTTTGAAGCTTTCTGT. The chain couples TRBV4-1 to TRBJ1-1, with unresolved D. From germline, CDR1 is MGHRA and CDR2 YSYEKL. V was shortened by 2 bases and J by 7 bases, with 8 bases between the two germline ends. There are 12 residues in the CDR3.

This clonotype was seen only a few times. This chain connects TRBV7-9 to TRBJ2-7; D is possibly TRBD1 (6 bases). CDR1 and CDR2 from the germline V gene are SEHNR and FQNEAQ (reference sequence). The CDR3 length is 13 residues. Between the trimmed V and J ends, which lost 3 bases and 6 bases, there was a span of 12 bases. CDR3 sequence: CASSLVGALEQYF. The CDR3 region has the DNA TGTGCCAGCAGCTTGGTGGGGGCCCTCGAGCAGTACTTC.

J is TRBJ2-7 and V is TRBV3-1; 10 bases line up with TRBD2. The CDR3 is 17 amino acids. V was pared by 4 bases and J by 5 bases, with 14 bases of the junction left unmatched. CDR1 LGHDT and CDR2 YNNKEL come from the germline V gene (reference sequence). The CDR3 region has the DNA TGTGCCAGCAGCCCCACGTCCCCGCTAGCGGGAGAGGACGAGCAGTACTTC. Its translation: CASSPTSPLAGEDEQYF.

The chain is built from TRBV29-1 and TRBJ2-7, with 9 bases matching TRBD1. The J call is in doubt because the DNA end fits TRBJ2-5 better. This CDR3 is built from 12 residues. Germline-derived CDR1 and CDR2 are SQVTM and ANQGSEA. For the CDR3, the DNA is TGCAGCGTATGGACAGGGGATGAGACCCAGTACTTC. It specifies CSVWTGDETQYF.

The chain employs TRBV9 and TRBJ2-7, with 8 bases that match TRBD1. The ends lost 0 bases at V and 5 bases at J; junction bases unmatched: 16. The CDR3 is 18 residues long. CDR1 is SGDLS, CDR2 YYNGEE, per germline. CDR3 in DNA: TGTGCCAGCAGCGTAGCAGGGGGCGCCCGGACGGGCCCTAACGAGCAGTACGTC. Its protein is CASSVAGGARTGPNEQYV.

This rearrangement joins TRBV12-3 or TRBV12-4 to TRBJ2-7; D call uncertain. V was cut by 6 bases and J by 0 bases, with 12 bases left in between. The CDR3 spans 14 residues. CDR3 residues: CASRETGTSYEQYF. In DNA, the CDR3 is TGTGCCAGCAGGGAGACTGGCACCTCCTACGAGCAGTACTTC.

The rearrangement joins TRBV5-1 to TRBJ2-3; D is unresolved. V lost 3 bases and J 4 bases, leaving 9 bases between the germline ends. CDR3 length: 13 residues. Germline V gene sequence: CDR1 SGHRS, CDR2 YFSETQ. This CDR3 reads CASSYGTADTQYF. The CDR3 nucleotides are TGCGCCAGCAGCTACGGAACAGCAGATACGCAGTATTTT.

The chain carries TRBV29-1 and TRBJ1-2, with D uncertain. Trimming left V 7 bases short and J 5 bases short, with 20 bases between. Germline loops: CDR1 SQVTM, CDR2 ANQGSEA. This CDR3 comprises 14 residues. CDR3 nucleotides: TGCAGCGCCGTACCCTTTGGCCATAAGTATGGCTACACCTTC. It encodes CSAVPFGHKYGYTF.

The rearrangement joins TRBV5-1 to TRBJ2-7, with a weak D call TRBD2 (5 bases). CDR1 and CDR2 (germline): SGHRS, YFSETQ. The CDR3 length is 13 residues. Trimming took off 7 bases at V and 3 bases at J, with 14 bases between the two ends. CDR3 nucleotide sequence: TGCGCCAGCGGTGGAGGTGAGATCTACGAGCAGTACTTC. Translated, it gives CASGGGEIYEQYF.

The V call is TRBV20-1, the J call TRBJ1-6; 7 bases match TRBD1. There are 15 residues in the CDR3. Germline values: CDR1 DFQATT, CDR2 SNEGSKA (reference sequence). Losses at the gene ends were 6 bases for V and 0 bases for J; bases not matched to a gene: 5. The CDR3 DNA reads TGCAGTGCACAGGGACAGAGCTCCTATAATTCACCCCTCCACTTT. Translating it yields CSAQGQSSYNSPLHF.